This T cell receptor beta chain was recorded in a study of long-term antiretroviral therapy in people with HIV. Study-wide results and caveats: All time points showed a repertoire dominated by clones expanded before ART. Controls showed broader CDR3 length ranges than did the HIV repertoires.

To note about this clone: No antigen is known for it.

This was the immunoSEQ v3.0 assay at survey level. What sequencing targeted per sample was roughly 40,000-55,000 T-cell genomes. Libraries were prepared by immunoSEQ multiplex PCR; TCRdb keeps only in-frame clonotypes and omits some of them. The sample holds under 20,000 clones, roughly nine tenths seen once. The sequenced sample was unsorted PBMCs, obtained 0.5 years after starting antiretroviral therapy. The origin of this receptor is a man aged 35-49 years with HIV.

The CDR3 region is CASSSGSFNQPQHF. CDR3 sequence (DNA): TGTGCCAGCAGCTCGGGATCTTTTAATCAGCCCCAGCATTTT. This chain links TRBV7-2 with TRBJ1-5; D unresolved. Trimming removed 4 bases at V and 4 bases at J, with 11 bases between. Germline assignment: CDR1 SGHTA and CDR2 FQGNSA. This CDR3 is built from 14 residues.